This record covers a single T cell receptor (beta chain). Its specific antigen is unknown. Base qualities are not recorded, but no much larger clone differs from it by a single base. RNA was extracted using the RNeasy kit, and roughly 0.5 to 1 ug of the RNA was reverse transcribed with random hexamers. TCR beta CDR3 regions were amplified with the immunoSEQ multiplex PCR assay covering 54 Vbeta and 13 Jbeta segments. Bias from PCR amplification was corrected by using a synthetic template baseline for primer optimization and for computational correction. Regarding the original processing steps: Reads were assigned to V, D and J genes according to IMGT and analyzed in immunoSEQ Analyzer, with only productive sequences retained. Clonality was computed as one minus Shannon entropy normalized by log2 of the number of productive unique sequences. For each patient and control, public and private clones were evaluated among the 100 most prevalent clones. Clones were defined as Susac-specific when absent from the healthy and MS cohorts, from approximately 1,100 published viral clones and from other ImmuneACCESS disease sequences. TCRdb redid the processing of the public reads, applying fastp at Q25 and MiXCR, and retained in-frame beta chains. Entries are consolidated by CDR3 protein sequence, retaining the most common genes and DNA. TCRdb, rather than the study authors, made the V and J calls. The sample data list over 15,000 distinct CDR3 sequences, and 85% to 95% of these were observed just once. The top ten constitute over 0.2% of the sample.

These data come from a study of CD8 T cells in Susac syndrome (dated by TCRdb to about 2019). Describing the broader study: Whether CD8+ T cell activation and differentiation in Susac syndrome was antigen driven was tested using repertoire sequencing. The clonality of the CD8+ T cell repertoire was compared across around twelve healthy donors, about 14 Susac syndrome patients and around 16 multiple sclerosis patients.

Peripheral blood CD8+ and CD4+ T cells from healthy donors, Susac syndrome patients and multiple sclerosis patients were profiled using high-throughput TCR beta sequencing. Healthy donors were included as age- and sex-matched controls. CD8+ TEMRA cells were enriched by FACS, while bulk CD8+ and CD4+ T cells were purified by magnetic negative isolation. Blood was drawn into EDTA tubes, processed within 24 hours, and PBMCs were isolated by density gradient centrifugation. PBMCs intended for TCR sequencing were cryopreserved in liquid nitrogen and thawed later in a water bath at 37 degrees C. The sorted or isolated CD4+, CD8+ and CD8+ TEMRA cells had a purity of 90% or higher. The germline V gene gives CDR1 as SGHNT and CDR2 as YENEEA. Trimming removed 3 bases from V and 2 bases from J; the gene matches leave 7 bases unexplained. The CDR3, cysteine through phenylalanine, is 16 amino acids long. Only CDR3 DNA remains: 48 bases, in frame from the first base.

On the study overall, not on this receptor specifically: The study acknowledged that relatively few individuals were included in the TCR sequencing and HLA analysis.

The sample comprised CD8+ T cells from PBMCs. The chain was built from TRBV11-3 and TRBJ2-4; a stretch of 7 junction bases matches TRBD2. The sequence was collected from a human donor in good health. In nucleotide form, the sequence is TGTGCCAGCAGCTTGGGAGGGGAGGGGACCAAAAACATTCAGTACTTC. This yields the protein CASSLGGEGTKNIQYF.